A selection of T cell receptor beta chains follows, all from one sample in a study of cytomegalovirus exposure and HLA in healthy donors. The data were produced by immunoSEQ multiplex PCR, yet TCRdb's version contains in-frame clones alone and is incomplete. Of 150,000 to 200,000 clones detected, approximately 70% appear once; the ten largest clones hold 1.5% to 2%. Material for sequencing was PBMCs. The origin of the receptors is a woman in her thirties in good health and CMV-seronegative. Both conserved end residues are part of each CDR3. A D gene is named only where the DNA matches it firmly. The size entry is marked missing in some rows and otherwise reads once, few, many or a size class.

>.|TRBJ1-2|once|TRBV7-9
TGTGCCAGCAGCCAAATAATTGGGCCCCCTTCTCTGGGTGGCTACACCTTC
CASSQIIGPPSLGGYTF
>TRBD2|TRBJ2-7|.|TRBV27
TGTGCCTCAAAGATAGCGGGTACCTACGAGCAGTACTTC
CASKIAGTYEQYF
>.|TRBJ2-1|.|TRBV27
TGTGCCAGCAGTTTTTCCCTAGCCGGTGAGCAGTTCTTC
CASSFSLAGEQFF
>.|TRBJ1-5|.|TRBV7-6
TGTGCCAGCAGCTTAGTAGAGGGGGAGAATCAGCCCCAGCATTTT
CASSLVEGENQPQHF
>.|TRBJ1-5|.|TRBV19
TGTGCCAGTAGTTGGCGGGGGCTCGGCAATCAGCCCCAGCATTTT
CASSWRGLGNQPQHF
>.|TRBJ1-1|.|TRBV4-2
TGTGCCAGCAGTCTACGATTGGGCACAGACACTGAAGCTTTCTTT
CASSLRLGTDTEAFF
>.|TRBJ2-7|.|TRBV27
TGTGCCAGTGGGCGGGCCGTCTCCTACGAGCAGTACTTC
CASGRAVSYEQYF
>.|TRBJ2-1|.|TRBV27
TGTGCCAGCAGTCGGGACGGGAGCTCCTACAATGAGCAGTTCTTC
CASSRDGSSYNEQFF
>.|TRBJ1-5|.|TRBV23-1
TGCGCCAGCAGTCGACAGGAGAAGTTTTGGAGCAATCAGCCCCAGCATTTT
CASSRQEKFWSNQPQHF
>TRBD2|TRBJ2-1|once|TRBV7-9
TGTGCCAGCACCGCTAGCAAGCGGGGACCTAATGAGCAGTTCTTC
CASTASKRGPNEQFF
>.|TRBJ2-7|.|TRBV5-6
TGTGCCAGCAGCTTGGACAGGGACTATGCTTACGAGCAGTACTTC
CASSLDRDYAYEQYF
>TRBD2|TRBJ2-5|.|TRBV5-1
TGCGCCAGCAGCTTGGTTCTAGCGGGAGAACAGACCCAGTACTTC
CASSLVLAGEQTQYF
>TRBD1|TRBJ2-7|.|TRBV2
TGTGCCAGCAAGGAAGGCGGACAGGCTTTATCCTACGAGCAGTACTTC
CASKEGGQALSYEQYF
>TRBD1|TRBJ1-4|.|TRBV18
TGTGCCAGCTCACCAGGACAGGGGGCGGTAAATGAAAAACTGTTTTTT
CASSPGQGAVNEKLFF
>.|TRBJ1-2|.|TRBV27
TGTGCCAGCAGTGAACAGGGTCTTGGGGATGGCTACACCTTC
CASSEQGLGDGYTF
>TRBD2|TRBJ2-7|few|TRBV11-2
TGTGCCAGCTCACATAGCGGGAGGTCTTCCTACGAGCAGTACTTC
CASSHSGRSSYEQYF
>.|TRBJ2-7|.|TRBV6-5
TGTGCCACCATCAAGACAGCTTCCTACGAGCAGTACTTC
CATIKTASYEQYF
>.|TRBJ2-1|.|TRBV9
TGTGCCAGCAGCGTGGGGGGGGCGGGGCGCTCCTACAATGAGCAGTTCTTC
CASSVGGAGRSYNEQFF
>.|TRBJ2-3|.|TRBV7-3
TGTGCCAGCAGCTTAGCGGGAAAGACAGATACGCAGTATTTT
CASSLAGKTDTQYF
>TRBD1|TRBJ1-5|.|TRBV6-5
TGTGCCAGCAGCAGACGACAGGGGACCGATCAGCCCCAGCATTTT
CASSRRQGTDQPQHF
>.|TRBJ1-5|few|TRBV6-1
TGTGCCAGCAGTGATTTAGTCGAGCAGCCCCAGCATTTT
CASSDLVEQPQHF
>.|TRBJ2-1|.|TRBV6-1
TGTGCCAGCAGTGCCAACTCTGCCAGGGGCAATGAGCAGTTCTTC
CASSANSARGNEQFF
>.|TRBJ1-4|.|TRBV10-3
TGTGCCATCAGTTATGCTAATGAAAAACTGTTTTTC
CAISYANEKLFF
>.|TRBJ2-2|.|TRBV29-1
TGCAGCGTTTCAGGGTTAGCCGGGGAGCTGTTTTTT
CSVSGLAGELFF
>.|TRBJ1-4|.|TRBV27
TGTGCCAGCAGTTTATATCCGGGGGCAACTAATGAAAAACTGTTTTTT
CASSLYPGATNEKLFF
>TRBD2|TRBJ2-5|.|TRBV6-4
TGTGCCAGCAGTGACAGAACTAGCGGGAGGTTGGAGACCCAGTACTTC
CASSDRTSGRLETQYF
>TRBD1|TRBJ2-7|few|TRBV4-2
TGTGCCAGCAGCCAGGAGGGACAGGGGGCGTTCTACGAGCAGTACTTC
CASSQEGQGAFYEQYF
>.|TRBJ2-6|.|TRBV15
TGTGCCACCAGCAGCCCCCGGCGGGGTTCCTCTGGGGCCAACGTCCTGACTTTC
CATSSPRRGSSGANVLTF
>TRBD2|TRBJ2-1|.|TRBV18
TGTGCCAGCTCGACCCTAGCGGGAGAGACCTACAATGAGCAGTTCTTC
CASSTLAGETYNEQFF
>.|TRBJ2-1|.|TRBV9
TGTGCCAGCAGCGTAGGCGGGCGACCTCCCTACAATGAGCAGTTCTTC
CASSVGGRPPYNEQFF
>.|TRBJ2-7|.|TRBV9
TGTGCCAGCAGCGCAACAGGGATCCCCTACGAGCAGTACTTC
CASSATGIPYEQYF
>.|TRBJ1-1|.|TRBV30
TGTGCCTGGAATCCTTTCTCGCCAGTCATGAACACTGAAGCTTTCTTT
CAWNPFSPVMNTEAFF
>.|TRBJ2-7|once|TRBV4-3
TGCGCCAGCAGCCAAGACCGCGGTCCCTACGAGCAGTACTTC
CASSQDRGPYEQYF
>.|TRBJ2-3|.|TRBV30
TGTGCCTGGAAGAGGACTGGGAGTAGAGATACGCAGTATTTT
CAWKRTGSRDTQYF
>.|TRBJ2-1|.|TRBV11-2
TGTGCCAGCAGCTTAGGAGGTAGGAGGGCCTACAATGAGCAGTTCTTC
CASSLGGRRAYNEQFF
>TRBD2|TRBJ2-7|.|TRBV19
TGTGCCAGTAGTATACGGGGACTAGGGTCGTCCGAGCAGTACTTC
CASSIRGLGSSEQYF
>.|TRBJ1-1|.|TRBV4-1
TGCGCCAGCAGCCAACCCACGAACAAGAACACTGAAGCTTTCTTT
CASSQPTNKNTEAFF
>TRBD2|TRBJ2-1|.|TRBV30
TGTGCCTGGGGGGCGGCGGGAGAACACGATGAGCAGTTCTTC
CAWGAAGEHDEQFF
>TRBD2|TRBJ2-7|.|TRBV4-3
TGCGCCAGCAGCCAAGGGACCGGGAGGGTCTACGAGCAGTACTTC
CASSQGTGRVYEQYF
>TRBD1|TRBJ1-1|few|TRBV5-4
TGTGCCAGCAGCGCACGGACAGGGGGCACTGAAGCTTTCTTT
CASSARTGGTEAFF
>TRBD2|TRBJ2-2|.|TRBV11-3
TGTGCCAGCAGCCCGCGGGCGGGAGGCCACGCGAACACCGGGGAGCTGTTTTTT
CASSPRAGGHANTGELFF
>.|TRBJ2-3|once|TRBV2
TGTGCCAGCAGTCGGGGGGCGGGGGGCACAGATACGCAGTATTTT
CASSRGAGGTDTQYF
>.|TRBJ2-5|.|TRBV5-1
TGCGCCAGCAGCTTTAATCCAGGCCTAACGGGGCAAGAGACCCAGTACTTC
CASSFNPGLTGQETQYF
>.|TRBJ1-5|.|TRBV19
TGTGCCAGTAGTATAGGATCGCAGAGCAATCAGCCCCAGCATTTT
CASSIGSQSNQPQHF
>.|TRBJ2-2|.|TRBV4-1
TGCGCCAGCAGCTTCCGGGATCTTACCTTCACCGGGGAGCTGTTTTTT
CASSFRDLTFTGELFF
>.|TRBJ2-3|once|TRBV6-1
TGTGCCAGCAGTGAACAGGGCAGAGTCACAGATACGCAGTATTTT
CASSEQGRVTDTQYF
>TRBD1|TRBJ1-2|few|TRBV11-2
TGTGCCAGCAGCCCGATGATAGGGGGCTTTGGCTACACCTTC
CASSPMIGGFGYTF
>.|TRBJ1-6|.|TRBV7-9
TGTGCCAGCAGCCCGGGTGTAGGGAGCTCGAGGTCACCCCTCCACTTT
CASSPGVGSSRSPLHF
>TRBD1|TRBJ2-7|few|TRBV6-1
TGTGCCAGCAGTGTGGAAGCGGACAGGGGTTACGAGCAGTACTTC
CASSVEADRGYEQYF
>.|TRBJ2-7|.|TRBV2
TGTGCCAGCAGGGCGACAGGTTCTCCACTCTACGAGCAGTACTTC
CASRATGSPLYEQYF
>.|TRBJ2-3|.|TRBV19
TGTGCCAGTAGTACCCAGTCTAGCACAGATACGCAGTATTTT
CASSTQSSTDTQYF
>TRBD1|TRBJ2-3|.|TRBV11-1
TGTGCCAGCAGCGACGGGACAGGCCCAACCTATAACACAGATACGCAGTATTTT
CASSDGTGPTYNTDTQYF
>TRBD1|TRBJ2-7|once|TRBV10-3
TGTGCCATCAGTGAATGGACAGGGAACTCCTACGAGCAGTACTTC
CAISEWTGNSYEQYF